Sequencing of this T cell receptor (beta chain) was carried out in a study of T-cell memory formation after mild COVID-19. General study results and limits: A second wave of clones peaked on day 37, and their SARS-CoV-2 specificity went unconfirmed.

In this sample, this clonotype turned up a few times. Its antigen is unknown. The CDR3 sequence is 14 residues long. Germline V gene lookup returns CDR1 LGHNA and CDR2 YNFKEQ. J was trimmed by 12 bases and V by 3 bases; bases with no gene match: 10. One entry per CDR3 protein results from TCRdb running MiXCR on the 5' RACE reads. The table shows around 500,000 distinct CDR3 sequences, with roughly 20% occurring only once. Material: PBMCs or a T cell subset sorted from them (not recorded which). The rearrangement uses TRBV4-2 and TRBJ2-4; TRBD1 aligns across 8 bases. The origin of this receptor is an adult woman who had mild COVID-19 (a few samples of this study predate the infection). Cell type and time point are not known. CDR3 bases: TGTGCCAGCAGCCAGGGGAGGACAGGGACTGCTCAGTACTTC. As protein: CASSQGRTGTAQYF.